Sequencing of this TCR beta chain was carried out in a study of blood T cell repertoires in COVID-19. Study-wide context: Sources were T cells, B-cell-depleted T cells, or PBMCs; the material itself was cDNA or gDNA.

Participant reports of clinical history set cohort assignment. The data were produced by immunoSEQ multiplex PCR, yet TCRdb's version contains in-frame clones alone and is incomplete. Altogether under 300,000 clones are present, nearly 90% being singletons, with the ten largest covering 1.9%. This clone has a handful of counts. There are 10 residues in the CDR3. Germline CDR1 reads MDHEN; CDR2 reads SYDVKM. The sequence was collected from a woman aged 60 to 75 who had recovered from COVID-19. This sequence joins TRBV28 and TRBJ1-1; possibly TRBD1 for D (6 bases). The specimen was PBMCs or T cells enriched from blood (not recorded which). The DNA for the CDR3 is TGTGTCACAAGGACAGATGAAGCTTTCTTT. It codes for CVTRTDEAFF.